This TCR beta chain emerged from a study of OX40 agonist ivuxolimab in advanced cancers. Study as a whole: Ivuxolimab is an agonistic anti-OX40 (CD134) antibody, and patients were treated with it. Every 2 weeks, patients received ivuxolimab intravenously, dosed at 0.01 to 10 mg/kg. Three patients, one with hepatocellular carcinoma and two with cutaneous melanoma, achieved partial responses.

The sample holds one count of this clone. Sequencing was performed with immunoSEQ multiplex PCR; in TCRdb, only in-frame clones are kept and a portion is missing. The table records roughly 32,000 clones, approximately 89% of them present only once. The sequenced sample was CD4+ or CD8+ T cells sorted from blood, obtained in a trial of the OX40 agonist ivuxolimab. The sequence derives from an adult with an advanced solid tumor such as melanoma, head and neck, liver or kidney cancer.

The CDR3 region is CASNPSGNTIYF. The CDR3 DNA follows: TGTGCCAGTAACCCCTCTGGAAACACCATATATTTT. The rearrangement joins TRBV2 to TRBJ1-3; D gene ambiguous. The CDR3 runs to 12 residues. Trimming removed 9 bases from V and 0 bases from J, with 6 bases in between. Germline loops: CDR1 SNHLY, CDR2 FYNNEI.